The 10 T cell receptor beta chains given below trace back to one sample, sequenced in a study of T cell repertoires in cytomegalovirus infection. TCRdb re-analysed the reads in MiXCR, keeping a single row per CDR3 protein. Of approximately 490,000 distinct CDR3 sequences in the sample, about 11% were seen once. The specimen sequenced was PBMCs. These receptors all stem from a human donor in good health (CMV status not recorded). Some clones in this sample may be carry-over from other donors' samples.

This clonotype showed up many times. V usage is TRBV7-2 and J usage is TRBJ2-1, with 12 bases lining up with TRBD1. The ends lost 1 base at V and 8 bases at J; junction bases unmatched: 3. Germline assignment: CDR1 SGHTA and CDR2 FQGNSA. The CDR3 spans 15 residues. The CDR3 spells CASSLGGQGAYEQFF. For the CDR3, the DNA is TGTGCCAGCAGCTTAGGGGGACAGGGGGCCTATGAGCAGTTCTTC.

The rearrangement uses TRBV7-3 and TRBJ1-2; 10 nucleotides match TRBD1. Germline V gene lookup returns CDR1 SGHTA and CDR2 FQGTGA. The CDR3 is made up of 16 amino acids. J lost 6 bases, V lost 2 bases, and 9 bases had no gene match. CDR3 amino acids: CASSLGPGTGVNGYTF. CDR3 nucleotides: TGTGCCAGCAGCTTAGGGCCCGGGACAGGGGTTAATGGCTACACCTTC.

This clonotype was detected a few times. A much larger clone differs from this one at a single base, so this may be a read error. The CDR3 DNA is TGTGCCAGCAGCTTAAACACCAACTATGGCTACACCTTC. Its protein is CASSLNTNYGYTF. The chain joins TRBV7-9 to TRBJ1-2; the D is unclear. The germline CDR1 and CDR2 sequences are SEHNR and FQNEAQ (reference sequence). Deletions cut 2 bases from V and 2 bases from J, with 6 bases between. The CDR3 runs 13 residues.

This clonotype was observed at least ten times. The chain recombines TRBV4-2 with TRBJ2-1, with TRBD2 identical over 14 bases. The junction had 8 bases not matched to a gene; V was cut back by 2 bases and J by 8 bases. This CDR3 is built from 17 residues. Germline loops: CDR1 LGHNA, CDR2 YNFKEQ. The CDR3 sequence is CASSQSSGTSGRHEQFF. In DNA form, the CDR3 reads TGTGCCAGCAGCCAATCGTCCGGGACTAGCGGGAGACATGAGCAGTTCTTC.

This clonotype was counted a few times. This sequence joins TRBV5-4 and TRBJ1-1; 8 nucleotides agree with TRBD1. The CDR3 contains 13 residues. V gave up 4 bases and J gave up 4 bases; unmatched junction bases: 3. The germline V gene encodes CDR1 SGHNT and CDR2 YYREEE (reference sequence). As DNA, the CDR3 is TGTGCCAGCAGCATGGGACAGGTCACTGAAGCTTTCTTT. Translation: CASSMGQVTEAFF.

This clonotype occurred a few times. The gene calls are TRBV20-1 and TRBJ1-1; D is uncertain. V was cut by 3 bases and J by 2 bases, with 10 bases left in between. The germline V gene encodes CDR1 DFQATT and CDR2 SNEGSKA (reference sequence). CDR3 length equals 13 residues. The CDR3: CSASTAGNTEAFF. In DNA, the CDR3 is TGCAGTGCTAGTACGGCAGGAAACACTGAAGCTTTCTTT.

This clonotype was observed at least ten times. The V gene is TRBV6-6, the J gene TRBJ2-3, with unresolved D. Germline V gene sequence: CDR1 MNHNY, CDR2 SVGAGI (reference sequence). There are 15 residues in the CDR3. V gave up 0 bases and J gave up 1 base, with 8 bases separating them. The CDR3 protein is CASSYSSWGTDTQYF. For the CDR3, the DNA is TGTGCCAGCAGTTACTCGTCGTGGGGCACAGATACGCAGTATTTT.

V is TRBV30 and J is TRBJ1-5; D possibly corresponds to TRBD1 (5 bases). Trimming left V 2 bases short and J 4 bases short, with 9 bases between. The CDR3 extends over 13 amino acids. Looked up from germline, CDR1 is GTSNPN and CDR2 is SVGIG (reference sequence). The CDR3 DNA sequence: TGTGCCTGGAGTACGGCAGGGAATCAGCCCCAGCATTTT. Protein: CAWSTAGNQPQHF.

This clonotype has more than one count but fewer than ten. The rearrangement joins TRBV4-2 to TRBJ2-1; 8 nucleotides align to TRBD1. Trimming removed 2 bases from V and 9 bases from J; junction bases left unmatched: 12. CDR1 and CDR2 from the germline V gene are LGHNA and YNFKEQ. The CDR3 sequence is 16 residues long. The CDR3 is CASSQPPGQGNGEQFF. Here the CDR3 DNA reads TGTGCCAGCAGCCAACCCCCCGGACAGGGTAATGGTGAGCAGTTCTTC.

This clonotype has ten or more counts. This chain's CDR3 is CASSPKMGNYGYTF. CDR3 coding DNA: TGTGCCAGCAGTCCGAAAATGGGTAACTATGGCTACACCTTC. V is TRBV12-3 or TRBV12-4 and J is TRBJ1-2; D is unclear. The CDR3 is 14 amino acids. The V end lost 5 bases, the J end lost 1 base, and 11 bases lay between the germline ends.